The 14 T cell receptor beta chains below come from one sample, sequenced in a study of beta chain features in type 1 diabetes. Expressed TCRB transcripts were sequenced because the entire RNA isolate underwent reverse transcription. Sequenced by immunoSEQ multiplex PCR; TCRdb stores in-frame clones only, minus some. The sample contains around 500,000 clones, about 10% of which appear only once. The sequenced material came from naive CD4+ T cells from blood. These receptors came from a woman younger than 35 in good health.

In DNA, the CDR3 is TGTGCCAGCAGCTTAGACTATCAGCCCCAGCATTTT. It codes for CASSLDYQPQHF. The chain combines TRBV7-2 with TRBJ1-5; D gene unclear. Trimming pared 1 base from V and 5 bases from J, leaving 3 bases between. CDR1 is SGHTA, CDR2 FQGNSA, per germline. This CDR3 has 12 amino acids.

This clone was seen a handful of times. The CDR3 sequence: CASRSKGAPDTQYF. The CDR3 DNA reads as TGTGCCAGCCGCAGCAAGGGAGCCCCGGATACGCAGTATTTT. This chain links TRBV11-1 with TRBJ2-3, with a tentative D call TRBD2 (5 bases). The CDR3 loop spans 14 amino acids. Germline V gene sequence: CDR1 SGHAT, CDR2 FQDESV (reference sequence). V was pared by 8 bases and J by 6 bases, with 18 bases between. Filled out from reference TRBV11-1 and TRBJ2-3, the complete variable domain reads EAEVAQSPRYKITEKSQAVAFWCDPISGHATLYWYRQILGQGPELLVQFQDESVVDDSQLPKDRFSAERLKGVDSTLKIQPAELGDSAMYLCASRSKGAPDTQYFGPGTRLTVL.

In the case of this clone: This CDR3 is also generated by other DNA sequences in the sample. The genes are TRBV29-1 and TRBJ2-1; D is ambiguous. This CDR3 region has 11 residues. Trimming shortened V by 2 bases and J by 8 bases, and 7 bases separated the two germline ends. Looked up from germline, CDR1 is SQVTM and CDR2 is ANQGSEA. The CDR3, as DNA: TGCAGCGTTGAAAGTCGGGATGAGCAGTTCTTC. Its translation is CSVESRDEQFF.

The chain recombines TRBV27 with TRBJ2-3; D call uncertain. This CDR3 has 17 residues. Germline lookup yields CDR1 MNHEY and CDR2 SMNVEV (reference sequence). The V gene lost 0 bases and the J gene lost 2 bases, with 15 bases spanning the gap. The CDR3 reads CASSLSVLPVNTDTQYF. The CDR3 region has the DNA TGTGCCAGCAGTTTATCGGTCCTACCCGTCAACACAGATACGCAGTATTTT.

Only a few counts were recorded for this clone. Additional DNA sequences in this sample encode the identical CDR3. The J gene is TRBJ2-3, the V gene TRBV7-9; 7 nucleotides line up with TRBD2. Germline V lookup: CDR1 SEHNR, CDR2 FQNEAQ (reference sequence). Unmatched junction bases numbered 4, after V lost 6 bases and J lost 1 base. The CDR3 extends over 14 amino acids. The CDR3 coding sequence is TGTGCCAGCAGGCCCGCGGGGGGCACAGATACGCAGTATTTT. Protein: CASRPAGGTDTQYF.

The chain links TRBV7-2 to TRBJ2-7; 7 bases line up with TRBD1. From germline, CDR1 is SGHTA and CDR2 FQGNSA. Trimming took 5 bases from V and 5 from J; bases not matched to a gene: 6. The CDR3 has 13 residues. The CDR3 loop is CASSRGGRDEQYV. In DNA, the CDR3 is TGTGCCAGCAGCAGAGGGGGCAGGGACGAGCAGTACGTC.

The chain recombines TRBV10-3 with TRBJ2-3; 10 bases map to TRBD2. J was trimmed by 1 base and V by 8 bases; bases with no gene match: 12. Germline lookup yields CDR1 ENHRY and CDR2 SYGVKD. The CDR3 length is 17 residues. The CDR3 coding sequence is TGTGCCATCCGAGGGGTAGCGGGAGGAGCGGGCACAGATACGCAGTATTTT. Translation gives CAIRGVAGGAGTDTQYF.

This clone was recorded a few times. V is TRBV7-3 and J is TRBJ2-1; D is perhaps TRBD1 or TRBD2 (6 bases each). V shed 5 bases and J shed 6 bases, with 17 bases lying between them. This CDR3 has 15 residues. Germline V CDR1 and CDR2: SGHTA, FQGTGA. CDR3 nucleotide sequence: TGTGCCAGCAGCCCAACGGGGGCCCGGGTCAATGAGCAGTTCTTC. The encoded protein is CASSPTGARVNEQFF. The full variable domain, its missing parts supplied by reference TRBV7-3 and TRBJ2-1, is GAGVSQTPSNKVTEKGKYVELRCDPISGHTALYWYRQSLGQGPEFLIYFQGTGAADDSGLPNDRFFAVRPEGSVSTLKIQRTERGDSAVYLCASSPTGARVNEQFFGPGTRLTVL.

Only a few counts were recorded for this clone. CDR3 region: CASSYTTGNYGYTF. The CDR3 DNA reads as TGTGCCAGCAGCTATACAACAGGGAACTATGGCTACACCTTC. The gene calls are TRBV7-9 and TRBJ1-2, with TRBD1 as a possible D gene (6 bases). The CDR3 sequence is 14 residues long. The V and J ends lost 4 bases and 2 bases respectively, with 11 bases between them. Germline values: CDR1 SEHNR, CDR2 FQNEAQ (reference sequence).

The chain employs TRBV7-9 and TRBJ2-1; 7 bases are shared with TRBD2. Looked up from germline, CDR1 is SEHNR and CDR2 is FQNEAQ (reference sequence). This CDR3 comprises 12 residues. J lost 15 bases, V lost 5 bases, and 10 bases had no gene match. The CDR3 loop reads CASSLENGRRFF. CDR3 coding DNA: TGTGCCAGCAGCCTCGAGAACGGGAGGCGGTTCTTC.

A remark on this clone: Different DNA sequences within this sample yield the same CDR3. The gene calls are TRBV5-1 and TRBJ1-1; D gene unclear. Germline V CDR1 and CDR2: SGHRS, YFSETQ. Trimming took 0 bases from V and 1 from J, leaving 4 bases between them. The CDR3 extends over 13 amino acids. CDR3 amino acids: CASSLEGNTEAFF. The CDR3 nucleotides read TGCGCCAGCAGCTTGGAGGGGAACACTGAAGCTTTCTTT.

This clone was detected a few times. The chain couples TRBV7-2 to TRBJ2-3; D gene unclear. V was shortened by 1 base and J by 2 bases, with 10 bases between the two germline ends. Germline loops: CDR1 SGHTA, CDR2 FQGNSA. This CDR3 comprises 15 residues. The CDR3 loop reads CASSLGALLTDTQYF. DNA of the CDR3: TGTGCCAGCAGCTTAGGCGCGTTGCTCACAGATACGCAGTATTTT.

V usage is TRBV7-2 and J usage is TRBJ2-4; D gene uncertain. The CDR3 sequence is 15 residues long. From germline, CDR1 is SGHTA and CDR2 FQGNSA. Trimming stripped 3 bases from V and 3 bases from J, with 12 bases between. CDR3 nucleotides: TGTGCCAGCAGCTTGACTCAGGTGGTCAAAAACATTCAGTACTTC. Amino acids: CASSLTQVVKNIQYF.

This clone was observed a handful of times. The sample holds other DNA sequences that translate to the same CDR3. This chain uses TRBV7-3 with TRBJ2-5; D ambiguous. This CDR3 contains 11 residues. Trimming shortened V by 5 bases and J by 5 bases, and 6 bases separated the two germline ends. CDR1 is SGHTA and CDR2 is FQGTGA in the germline V gene. CDR3 sequence (DNA): TGTGCCAGCAGCCAAGGGGAGACCCAGTACTTC. Translation gives CASSQGETQYF.